Listed here is a single TCR beta chain. Its antigen is not identified. This CDR3 comprises 15 residues. Trimming cost V 5 bases and J 1 base; bases outside gene matches: 9. In germline, CDR1 is SGHRS, CDR2 YFSETQ. The source of the sample is a study of T cells in Graves' hyperthyroidism and ophthalmopathy. Findings of the study overall: The model made its ophthalmopathy prediction, and onset followed a median around 6.5 months later. Blood also showed most of the thyroid clonotypes that were expanded above 0.001.

TCR beta CDR3 sequences were amplified from RNA transcripts. TCR CDR3 underwent first-round RT-PCR with the HTBI primer set. A single record per CDR3 protein comes from TCRdb applying MiXCR to the multiplex PCR reads. Here the sample spans hundreds of thousands of distinct CDR3 sequences, about 14% being singletons. Exclusion criteria comprised uncontrolled infection, other autoimmune disease, pregnancy or lactation. Clinical symptoms, serum thyroxine and TRAb, thyroid ultrasound and orbital computed tomography were used for the diagnoses. This chain uses TRBV5-1 with TRBJ2-7; 7 positions agree with TRBD2. The TCR was taken from a woman aged 18-35 years with Graves' hyperthyroidism. Sequences were obtained from blood. The CDR3 coding sequence is TGCGCCAGCAGTTACCGCGGGAGTGATTCCTACGAGCAGTACTTC. Amino acid sequence: CASSYRGSDSYEQYF.